These 22 T cell receptor beta chains came from one sample sequenced in a study of T cells after posttransplantation cyclophosphamide. TCRdb's table, derived via immunoSEQ multiplex PCR, lists solely in-frame clones and lacks some. This sample carries roughly 49,000 clones, none of them present only once. Material: PBMCs. Receptors were obtained from a man between 35 and 55 years old in good health, CMV-negative, and a related stem cell transplant donor.

This clone was detected ten times or more. The V gene is TRBV7-6, the J gene TRBJ2-7, with a weak D call TRBD2 (5 bases). The V end was cut by 7 bases, the J end by 4 bases, with 17 bases between. This CDR3 region has 14 residues. In germline, CDR1 is SGHVS, CDR2 FNYEAQ. The CDR3 reads CASKGGPGGYEQYF. The CDR3 bases are TGTGCCAGCAAGGGCGGACCGGGCGGGTACGAGCAGTACTTC.

This sequence joins TRBV5-8 and TRBJ1-1; 8 nucleotides line up with TRBD1. The CDR3 consists of 15 residues. Germline V CDR1 and CDR2: SGHTS, YDEGEE. The ends lost 4 bases at V and 1 base at J; junction bases unmatched: 6. The DNA of the CDR3 is TGTGCCAGCAGCCAAGATGGGACAGGGAACACTGAAGCTTTCTTT. The encoded protein is CASSQDGTGNTEAFF.

In its sample, this clone was seen many times. This chain uses TRBV7-7 with TRBJ2-2; no clear D. Germline V gene lookup returns CDR1 SSHAT and CDR2 FNYEAQ (reference sequence). Trimming cost V 1 base and J 2 bases, with 5 bases left between them. The length of the CDR3 is 14 residues. The CDR3 DNA sequence: TGTGCCAGCAGCTTAGATACAAACACCGGGGAGCTGTTTTTT. Encoded protein: CASSLDTNTGELFF.

This clone occurred many times. V is TRBV27 and J is TRBJ2-7, with 13 bases lining up with TRBD2. V shed 5 bases, J shed 4 bases, and the junction held 5 bases outside the gene matches. Germline CDR1 MNHEY, CDR2 SMNVEV (reference sequence). The CDR3 covers 15 residues. The DNA for the CDR3 is TGTGCCAGCAGTCCACTAGCGGGAGGGGGTTACGAGCAGTACTTC. It specifies CASSPLAGGGYEQYF.

This clone has ten or more counts. The CDR3 here is CARSRRSRTGPFMNTEAFF. In DNA form, the CDR3 reads TGTGCCAGAAGCCGCAGAAGTCGGACAGGGCCCTTCATGAACACTGAAGCTTTCTTT. The V call is TRBV5-3, the J call TRBJ1-1; 8 nucleotides line up with TRBD1. TRBV5-3 is an ORF, with its function uncertain. Germline trimming cut 4 bases from V and 0 bases from J; bases unmatched to any gene: 17. The CDR3 loop spans 19 amino acids.

This clone was seen ten or more times. The chain employs TRBV19 and TRBJ1-4; TRBD1 matches at 8 bases. V shed 6 bases and J 6 bases; nucleotides not matched to a gene: 9. The germline V gene encodes CDR1 LNHDA and CDR2 SQIVND (reference sequence). This CDR3 comprises 15 residues. This CDR3 reads CASRAAGTGDEKLFF. The CDR3 DNA sequence: TGTGCCAGTAGGGCCGCCGGGACAGGAGATGAAAAACTGTTTTTT.

This clone came up many times. V gene TRBV10-2 combines with J gene TRBJ2-2; D might be TRBD2 (6 bases). The CDR3 has 14 residues. The V gene's germline CDR1 is WSHSY and CDR2 SAAADI. V lost 9 bases and J 5 bases, leaving 16 bases between the germline ends. The CDR3 DNA sequence: TGCGCCAGTAAATCCGGGAGTGGGACCGGGGAGCTGTTTTTT. It translates to CASKSGSGTGELFF.

This clone has at least ten counts. The sample carries other DNA sequences with the same CDR3. The V gene is TRBV5-4, the J gene TRBJ2-1; 14 bases align to TRBD2. The junction had 7 bases not matched to a gene; V was cut back by 3 bases and J by 8 bases. Germline CDR1 is SGHNT and CDR2 is YYREEE (reference sequence). The CDR3 has 16 residues. The CDR3 DNA reads TGTGCCAGCAGCTCGGGACTAGCGGGAGAATTAGATGAGCAGTTCTTC. The encoded protein is CASSSGLAGELDEQFF.

This clone was seen repeatedly, ten times or more. This chain joins TRBV7-8 and TRBJ2-1; tentative D call: TRBD2 (6 bases). Trimming cost V 3 bases and J 8 bases, with 11 bases left between them. The CDR3 contains 13 residues. Germline loops: CDR1 SGHVS, CDR2 FQNEAQ. CDR3 DNA sequence: TGTGCCAGCAGCTTGAGACTAGGGGATGAGCAGTTCTTC. This gives the protein CASSLRLGDEQFF.

This clone was picked up many times. The chain uses TRBV28 and TRBJ1-3, with D hard to call. This CDR3 is 12 amino acids long. V was shortened by 5 bases and J by 4 bases, with 6 bases between the two germline ends. Per germline, CDR1 MDHEN and CDR2 SYDVKM. DNA of the CDR3: TGTGCCAGCAGTCCTCGGGGAAACACCATATATTTT. Translated, it gives CASSPRGNTIYF.

This clone was recorded many times. The chain couples TRBV27 to TRBJ1-1, with D possibly being TRBD1 (5 bases). Trimming took 5 bases from V and 3 from J, leaving 10 bases between them. The CDR3 has 13 amino acids. CDR1 is MNHEY, CDR2 SMNVEV, per germline (reference sequence). The CDR3 DNA follows: TGTGCCAGCAGTCCCTCGGGGGACACTGAAGCTTTCTTT. Protein product: CASSPSGDTEAFF.

This clone was recorded many times. This chain uses TRBV6-5 with TRBJ2-1; TRBD1 agrees at 7 bases. V shed 4 bases, J shed 3 bases, and the junction held 6 bases outside the gene matches. Germline lookup yields CDR1 MNHEY and CDR2 SVGAGI. This CDR3 comprises 15 residues. CDR3 amino acids: CASSSRGPNYNEQFF. The DNA of the CDR3 is TGTGCCAGCAGTTCGAGGGGGCCTAACTACAATGAGCAGTTCTTC.

This clone has at least ten counts. The V gene is TRBV18, the J gene TRBJ2-7; 9 bases agree with TRBD2. The CDR3 extends over 15 amino acids. V lost 2 bases to trimming and J lost 0 bases; unmatched junction nucleotides: 2. CDR1 KGHSH and CDR2 LQKENI come from the germline V gene. CDR3 in DNA: TGTGCCAGCTCACCAACACTAGCGGGCTCCTACGAGCAGTACTTC. This gives the protein CASSPTLAGSYEQYF.

At least ten counts were recorded for this clone. The chain recombines TRBV28 with TRBJ2-1, with a weak D call TRBD1 (6 bases). Trimming removed 4 bases from V and 0 bases from J, with 19 bases in between. The germline gives CDR1 MDHEN, CDR2 SYDVKM. The length of the CDR3 is 18 residues. CDR3 residues: CASSSPLQGWGSYNEQFF. DNA for the CDR3: TGTGCCAGCAGTTCCCCATTACAGGGCTGGGGCTCCTACAATGAGCAGTTCTTC.

This clone was recorded at least ten times. The rearrangement joins TRBV6-1 to TRBJ1-2; TRBD1 is a possible D gene (5 bases). The germline gives CDR1 MNHNS, CDR2 SASEGT. The CDR3 length is 13 residues. V was pared by 5 bases and J by 4 bases, with 11 bases between. This CDR3 is CASSRVGAYGYTF. The DNA of the CDR3 is TGTGCCAGCAGTAGGGTAGGGGCCTATGGCTACACCTTC.

This clone was seen ten or more times. DNA of the CDR3: TGTGCCAGCAGCTTGGGGCTAGCGGGAGGAGATACGCAGTATTTT. This translates into CASSLGLAGGDTQYF. The V gene is TRBV11-3, the J gene TRBJ2-3; 11 bases align to TRBD2. Germline V CDR1 and CDR2: SGHNT, YENEEA. Unmatched junction bases numbered 4, after V lost 3 bases and J lost 5 bases. This CDR3 has 15 residues.

This clone was counted ten times or more. The chain combines TRBV30 with TRBJ2-7; no reliable D call. Germline-derived CDR1 and CDR2 are GTSNPN and SVGIG (reference sequence). The V end was cut by 7 bases, the J end by 2 bases, with 12 bases between. This CDR3 spans 12 amino acids. The CDR3 loop is CAFDTETYEQYF. For the CDR3, the DNA is TGTGCCTTCGATACGGAGACCTACGAGCAGTACTTC.

This clone was seen at least ten times. The chain uses TRBV5-8 and TRBJ1-1; 9 nucleotides line up with TRBD1. The germline gives CDR1 SGHTS, CDR2 YDEGEE. The CDR3 contains 15 residues. Trimming took 4 bases from V and 1 from J; bases not matched to a gene: 5. The CDR3, as DNA: TGTGCCAGCAGCACCGTGGGACAGGGGAACACTGAAGCTTTCTTT. Amino acid sequence: CASSTVGQGNTEAFF.

The table lists this clone with many counts. This chain uses TRBV28 with TRBJ2-1, with TRBD1 matching over 8 bases. In germline, CDR1 is MDHEN, CDR2 SYDVKM. The CDR3 covers 15 residues. V dropped 5 bases and J dropped 0; count of bases not matched to a gene: 3. CDR3 DNA: TGTGCCAGCAGTCTTACAGGGGGCTCCTACAATGAGCAGTTCTTC. Translated: CASSLTGGSYNEQFF.

This clone was counted ten times or more. The chain has TRBV27 and TRBJ2-7; 8 nucleotides align to TRBD2. The CDR3 has 13 residues. Germline CDR1 and CDR2: MNHEY and SMNVEV (reference sequence). The J segment lost 3 bases and the V segment lost 10 bases, leaving 8 bases of the junction unmatched. The CDR3 coding sequence is TGTGCCACCTCGGGACTAGTAGGCTACGAGCAGTACTTC. Its protein is CATSGLVGYEQYF.

There are many counts of this clone. The CDR3: CASSNRVTSGSSYNEQFF. The CDR3 bases are TGTGCCAGTAGTAACAGGGTGACTAGCGGGAGTTCCTACAATGAGCAGTTCTTC. V gene TRBV19 combines with J gene TRBJ2-1; 12 nucleotides align to TRBD2. Germline lookup yields CDR1 LNHDA and CDR2 SQIVND (reference sequence). V shed 4 bases, J shed 1 base, and the junction held 8 bases outside the gene matches. This CDR3 contains 18 residues.

This clone has ten or more counts. The rearrangement uses TRBV7-9 and TRBJ2-7; 7 bases fit TRBD2. CDR1 and CDR2 from the germline V gene are SEHNR and FQNEAQ (reference sequence). Trimming at V came to 3 bases and at J to 5 bases, leaving 10 bases not matched to a gene. The CDR3 runs 15 residues. CDR3 amino acids: CASSLPGLSINEQYF. The CDR3 nucleotides are TGTGCCAGCAGCTTGCCGGGACTATCTATTAACGAGCAGTACTTC.